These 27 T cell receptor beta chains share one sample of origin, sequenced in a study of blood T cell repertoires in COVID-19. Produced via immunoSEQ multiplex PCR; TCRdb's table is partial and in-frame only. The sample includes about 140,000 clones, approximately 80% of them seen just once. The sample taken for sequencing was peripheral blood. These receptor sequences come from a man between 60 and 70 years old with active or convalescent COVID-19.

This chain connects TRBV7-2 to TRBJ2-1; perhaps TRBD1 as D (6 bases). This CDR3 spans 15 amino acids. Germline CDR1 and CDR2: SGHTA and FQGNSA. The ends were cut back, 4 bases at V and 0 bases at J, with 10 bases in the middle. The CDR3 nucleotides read TGTGCCAGCAGCTCCCGAGGGGGCTCCTACAATGAGCAGTTCTTC. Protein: CASSSRGGSYNEQFF.

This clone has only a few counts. In DNA form, the CDR3 reads TGTGCCAGCAGTCGTAGGGGAAAACTGTTTTTT. Translation gives CASSRRGKLFF. The chain uses TRBV28 and TRBJ1-4; TRBD1 might be the D (5 bases). The V and J ends lost 5 bases and 10 bases respectively, with 8 bases between them. CDR1 MDHEN and CDR2 SYDVKM come from the germline V gene. This CDR3 has 11 amino acids. Drawing the rest from reference TRBV28 and TRBJ1-4, the complete variable domain is DVKVTQSSRYLVKRTGEKVFLECVQDMDHENMFWYRQDPGLGLRLIYFSYDVKMKEKGDIPEGYSVSREKKERFSLILESASTNQTSMYLCASSRRGKLFFGSGTQLSVL.

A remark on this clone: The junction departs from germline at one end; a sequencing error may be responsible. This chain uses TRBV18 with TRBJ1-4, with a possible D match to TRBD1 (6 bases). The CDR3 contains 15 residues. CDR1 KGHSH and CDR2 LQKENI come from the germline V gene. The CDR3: CASSPLQGSGEKLFF. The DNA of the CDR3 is TGTGCCAGCTCGCCACTCCAGGGGTCGGGTGAAAAACTGTTTTTT. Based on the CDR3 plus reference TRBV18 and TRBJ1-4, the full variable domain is NAGVMQNPRHLVRRRGQEARLRCSPMKGHSHVYWYRQLPEEGLKFMVYLQKENIIDESGMPKERFSAEFPKEGPSILRIQQVVRGDSAAYFCASSPLQGSGEKLFFGSGTQLSVL.

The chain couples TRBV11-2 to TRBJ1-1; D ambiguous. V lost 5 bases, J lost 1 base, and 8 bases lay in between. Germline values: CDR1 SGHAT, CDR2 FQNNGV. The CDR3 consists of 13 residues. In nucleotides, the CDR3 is TGTGCCAGCAGCGTGACACGGAACACTGAAGCTTTCTTT. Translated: CASSVTRNTEAFF.

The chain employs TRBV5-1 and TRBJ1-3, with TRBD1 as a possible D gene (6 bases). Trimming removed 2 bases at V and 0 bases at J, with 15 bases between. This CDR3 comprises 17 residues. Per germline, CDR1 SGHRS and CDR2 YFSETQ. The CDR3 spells CASSFNVGTSSGNTIYF. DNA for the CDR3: TGCGCCAGCAGCTTTAATGTTGGGACAAGCTCTGGAAACACCATATATTTT.

The CDR3 loop reads CASSVRTGNNEKLFF. CDR3 sequence (DNA): TGTGCCAGCAGCGTAAGGACAGGCAATAATGAAAAACTGTTTTTT. The rearrangement uses TRBV7-8 and TRBJ1-4; 7 bases are a match to TRBD1. The CDR3 runs 15 residues. V dropped 5 bases and J dropped 4; count of bases not matched to a gene: 7. Germline V lookup: CDR1 SGHVS, CDR2 FQNEAQ.

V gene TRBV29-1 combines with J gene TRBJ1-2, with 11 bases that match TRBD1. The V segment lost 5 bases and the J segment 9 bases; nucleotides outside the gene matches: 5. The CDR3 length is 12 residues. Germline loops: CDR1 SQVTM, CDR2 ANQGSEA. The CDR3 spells CSVQGTGGSYTF. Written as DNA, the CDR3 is TGCAGCGTTCAGGGGACAGGGGGAAGCTACACCTTC.

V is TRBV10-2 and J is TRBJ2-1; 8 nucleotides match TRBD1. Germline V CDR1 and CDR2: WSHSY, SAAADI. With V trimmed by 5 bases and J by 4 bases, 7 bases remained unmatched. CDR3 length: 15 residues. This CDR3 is CASSLTGVFYNEQFF. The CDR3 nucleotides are TGCGCCAGCAGTCTGACAGGGGTCTTTTACAATGAGCAGTTCTTC.

The CDR3 reads CASSSIPGDQPQHF. The DNA of the CDR3 is TGTGCCAGTAGTTCAATCCCGGGGGATCAGCCCCAGCATTTT. The rearrangement links TRBV19 to TRBJ1-5, with D maybe TRBD1 (5 bases). The CDR3 extends over 14 amino acids. Trimming stripped 5 bases from V and 5 bases from J, with 13 bases between. Per the germline V gene, CDR1 is LNHDA and CDR2 is SQIVND (reference sequence). The full variable domain, in which reference TRBV19 and TRBJ1-5 provide the parts outside the CDR3, is DGGITQSPKYLFRKEGQNVTLSCEQNLNHDAMYWYRQDPGQGLRLIYYSQIVNDFQKGDIAEGYSVSREKKESFPLTVTSAQKNPTAFYLCASSSIPGDQPQHFGDGTRLSIL.

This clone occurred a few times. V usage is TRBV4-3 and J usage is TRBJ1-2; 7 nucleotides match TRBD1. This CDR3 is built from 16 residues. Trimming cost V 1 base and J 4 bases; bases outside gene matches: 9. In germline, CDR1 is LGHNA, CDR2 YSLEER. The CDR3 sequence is CASSQGTGDVFYGYTF. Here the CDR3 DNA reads TGCGCCAGCAGCCAAGGAACAGGGGACGTATTCTATGGCTACACCTTC.

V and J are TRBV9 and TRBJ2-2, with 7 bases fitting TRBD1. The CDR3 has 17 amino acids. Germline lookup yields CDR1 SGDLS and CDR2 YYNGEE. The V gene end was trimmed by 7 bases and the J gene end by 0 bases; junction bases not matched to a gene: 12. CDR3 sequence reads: CASSPVMGTANTGELFF. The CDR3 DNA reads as TGTGCCAGCTCCCCCGTCATGGGGACAGCGAACACCGGGGAGCTGTTTTTT.

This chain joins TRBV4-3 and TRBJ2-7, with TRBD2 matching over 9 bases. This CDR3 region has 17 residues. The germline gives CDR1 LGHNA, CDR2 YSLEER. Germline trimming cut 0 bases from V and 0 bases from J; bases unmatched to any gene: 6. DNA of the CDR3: TGCGCCAGCAGCCAAGATCGGCCAGCGGGGGGCTCCTACGAGCAGTACTTC. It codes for CASSQDRPAGGSYEQYF.

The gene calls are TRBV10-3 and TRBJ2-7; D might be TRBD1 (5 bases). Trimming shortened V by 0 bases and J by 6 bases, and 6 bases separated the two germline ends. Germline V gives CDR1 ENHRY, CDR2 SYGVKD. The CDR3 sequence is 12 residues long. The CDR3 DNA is TGTGCCATCAGTGAGTCGGGGCCCGAGCAGTACTTC. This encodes CAISESGPEQYF.

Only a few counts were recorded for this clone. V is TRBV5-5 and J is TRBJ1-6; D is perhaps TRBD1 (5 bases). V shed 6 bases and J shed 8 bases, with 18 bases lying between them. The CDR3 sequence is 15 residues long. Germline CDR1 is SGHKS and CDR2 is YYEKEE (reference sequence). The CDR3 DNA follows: TGTGCCAGCACCGTGGGGGACGGGGGTCATTCACCCCTCCACTTT. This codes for CASTVGDGGHSPLHF.

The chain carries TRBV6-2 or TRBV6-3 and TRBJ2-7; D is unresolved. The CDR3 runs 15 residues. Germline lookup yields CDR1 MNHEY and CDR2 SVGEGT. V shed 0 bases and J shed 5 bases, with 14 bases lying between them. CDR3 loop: CASSYSNWAANEQYF. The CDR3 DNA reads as TGTGCCAGCAGTTACTCTAATTGGGCAGCCAACGAGCAGTACTTC.

The CDR3 region is CASSSRRGTGVVEAFF. The CDR3 DNA reads TGTGCCAGCAGCTCAAGGAGGGGGACAGGGGTGGTTGAAGCTTTCTTT. V is TRBV7-9 and J is TRBJ1-1; 10 bases map to TRBD1. CDR1 and CDR2 from the germline V gene are SEHNR and FQNEAQ (reference sequence). The J segment lost 7 bases and the V segment lost 4 bases, leaving 12 bases of the junction unmatched. The CDR3 totals 16 residues.

The CDR3 coding sequence is TGTGCCAGCTCACCACCGATGTCGGGGGGAAACACCATATATTTT. This codes for CASSPPMSGGNTIYF. The chain employs TRBV18 and TRBJ1-3; D is unclear. V lost 0 bases to trimming and J lost 4 bases, with 10 bases between them. The germline V gene encodes CDR1 KGHSH and CDR2 LQKENI. This CDR3 region has 15 residues.

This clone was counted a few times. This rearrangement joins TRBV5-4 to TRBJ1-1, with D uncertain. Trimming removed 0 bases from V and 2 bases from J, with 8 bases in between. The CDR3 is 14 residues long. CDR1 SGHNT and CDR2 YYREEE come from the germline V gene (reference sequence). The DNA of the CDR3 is TGTGCCAGCAGCTTGGCGGGGAGTAACACTGAAGCTTTCTTT. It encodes CASSLAGSNTEAFF.

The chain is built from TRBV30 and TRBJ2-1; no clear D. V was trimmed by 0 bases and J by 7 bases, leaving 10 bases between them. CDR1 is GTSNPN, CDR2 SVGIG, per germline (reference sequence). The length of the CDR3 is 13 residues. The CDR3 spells CAWSVSKANEQFF. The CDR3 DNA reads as TGTGCCTGGAGTGTATCGAAAGCTAATGAGCAGTTCTTC.

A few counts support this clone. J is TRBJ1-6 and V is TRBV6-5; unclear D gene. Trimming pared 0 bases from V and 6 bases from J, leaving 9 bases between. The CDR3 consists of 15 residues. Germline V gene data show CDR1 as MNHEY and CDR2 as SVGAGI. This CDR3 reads CASSYSFTGNSPLHF. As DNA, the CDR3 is TGTGCCAGCAGTTACTCGTTTACGGGTAATTCACCCCTCCACTTT.

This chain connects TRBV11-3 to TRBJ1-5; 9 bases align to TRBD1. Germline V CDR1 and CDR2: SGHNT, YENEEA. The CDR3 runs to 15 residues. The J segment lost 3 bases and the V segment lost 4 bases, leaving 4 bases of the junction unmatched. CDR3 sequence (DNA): TGTGCCAGCAGCTCAGGGACAGGGATCAATCAGCCCCAGCATTTT. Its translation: CASSSGTGINQPQHF.

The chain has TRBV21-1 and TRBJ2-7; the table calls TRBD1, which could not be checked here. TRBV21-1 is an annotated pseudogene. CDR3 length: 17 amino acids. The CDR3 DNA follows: TGTGCCAGCAGCAAATCTAAGGACAGGTCGGGGACCTACGAGCAGTACGTC. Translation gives CASSKSKDRSGTYEQYV.

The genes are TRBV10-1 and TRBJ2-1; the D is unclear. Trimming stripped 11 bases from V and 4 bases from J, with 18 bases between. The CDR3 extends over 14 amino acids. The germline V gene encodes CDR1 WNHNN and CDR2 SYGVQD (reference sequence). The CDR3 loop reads CAPMPKQTYNEQFF. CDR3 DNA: TGCGCCCCCATGCCCAAGCAAACGTACAATGAGCAGTTCTTC.

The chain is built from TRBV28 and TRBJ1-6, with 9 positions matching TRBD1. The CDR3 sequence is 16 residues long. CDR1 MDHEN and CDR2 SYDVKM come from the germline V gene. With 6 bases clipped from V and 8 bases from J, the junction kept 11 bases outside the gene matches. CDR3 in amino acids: CASSLNRDREDSPLHF. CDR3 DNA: TGTGCCAGCAGCCTAAACCGGGACAGGGAAGATTCACCCCTCCACTTT.

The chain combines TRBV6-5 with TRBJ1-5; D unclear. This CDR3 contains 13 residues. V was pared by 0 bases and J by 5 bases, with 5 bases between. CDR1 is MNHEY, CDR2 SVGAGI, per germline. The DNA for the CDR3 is TGTGCCAGCAGTTACTCGGCGGATCAGCCCCAGCATTTT. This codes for CASSYSADQPQHF.

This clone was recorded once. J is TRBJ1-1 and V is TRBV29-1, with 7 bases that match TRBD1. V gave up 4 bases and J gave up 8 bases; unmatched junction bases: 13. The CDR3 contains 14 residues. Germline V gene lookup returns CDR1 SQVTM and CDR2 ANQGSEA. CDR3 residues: CSVGYTDRVEEAFF. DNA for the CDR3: TGCAGCGTTGGATATACAGACAGGGTGGAGGAAGCTTTCTTT.

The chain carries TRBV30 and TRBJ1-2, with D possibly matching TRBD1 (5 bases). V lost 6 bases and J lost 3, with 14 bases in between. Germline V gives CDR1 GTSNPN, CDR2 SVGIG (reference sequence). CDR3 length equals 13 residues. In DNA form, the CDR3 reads TGTGCCTGCCCTGGGGCCGGCGACTATGGCTACACCTTC. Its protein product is CACPGAGDYGYTF.